This T cell receptor (beta chain) came from a study of T cells in Graves' hyperthyroidism and ophthalmopathy (dated by TCRdb to between 2017 and 2020). Notes on the research overall: Peripheral blood samples were taken at the time of initial diagnosis, prior to any treatment. TCR V-J signatures able to tell the groups apart were searched for in a discovery cohort of about a hundred patients, of whom more than 40 had Graves' ophthalmopathy and 55 to 60 had stable Graves' hyperthyroidism. Whether ophthalmopathy could be predicted prospectively was tested in an independent validation cohort made up of under 20 hyperthyroidism patients plus 17 patients who later progressed to ophthalmopathy. The approximately 100 discovery patients were randomly divided into training and test sets at a 7:3 ratio. Thyroid tissue and blood T-cell repertoires from about six Graves' hyperthyroidism patients were also compared in the study. Once sampling was done, hyperthyroidism patients were given methimazole at a starting dose of 30 mg daily, whereas ophthalmopathy patients were given high-dose intravenous methylprednisolone. The paper reports TCR Vbeta CDR3 sequencing of 140 or so peripheral blood samples: around 45 ophthalmopathy, under 85 hyperthyroidism and approximately 17 progressor patients.

This clonotype occurred a few times. Its binding antigen is unknown. Qualities for individual bases were not recorded, and no much larger clone is one base off. Study-wide findings and limitations: Ophthalmopathy was separated from stable hyperthyroidism by a 13 V-J signature model, with just over 85% sensitivity and approximately 81% specificity obtained in cross-validation and 80%/75% obtained in testing. Most expanded thyroid clonotypes (frequency above 0.001) were also detected in blood, suggesting blood repertoires may reflect thyroid immune responses. Sample size was not statistically predetermined, and investigators were not blinded to group allocation. In validation, progression to ophthalmopathy was predicted by the model with nearly 71% sensitivity and roughly 76% specificity, a median of approximately 7.1 months before onset.

Stable Graves' hyperthyroidism was defined as no progression to ophthalmopathy during 18 months of follow-up. The hyperthyroidism patients were between 18 and 65 years old and newly diagnosed, with a disease duration of less than 2 months. The study excluded patients with uncontrolled infections, other autoimmune diseases, pregnancy or lactation. Diagnoses were based on clinical symptoms, serum thyroxine and TRAb, thyroid ultrasound and orbital computed tomography. Ficoll-Paque density gradient centrifugation was used to isolate PBMCs from 10 ml of fresh peripheral blood. Total RNA was extracted with Trizol reagent, and quality was checked on an Agilent 2100 Bioanalyzer. From cysteine to phenylalanine, the CDR3 is 14 amino acids long. Of all the DNA, just the CDR3 is kept, 42 bases in frame from base 1. Germline trimming amounts to 6 bases on V and 4 bases on J, with 8 as the count of junction bases outside the gene matches. From a lookup of the germline V gene (reference sequence), CDR1 and CDR2 are DFQATT and SNEGSKA.

The TCR beta CDR3 regions were amplified from the RNA transcripts. The TCR CDR3 was subjected to a first round of RT-PCR using the HTBI primer set and the Qiagen OneStep RT-PCR kit. The libraries were constructed in a second round of multiplex PCR and then size-selected and purified. The libraries were sequenced on an Illumina HiSeq2000 using paired-end 100 bp reads. As for the original processing: SOAPnuke was used to process the raw data, removing reads that contained adapters or uncalled bases, had a mean Phred below 15, or lacked an exact match to the constant primer or identifier. COPE v1.2.5 was used to merge the high-quality paired reads, and each unique nucleotide sequence was defined as a clonotype. Clonotypes were aligned to IMGT TRBV, TRBD and TRBJ reference segments using MiTCR v1.1. Only V-J combinations with frequency above 0.0001, covering about 99% of repertoires, were analysed. The TCS score was defined as F50 (clonal expansion) divided by E x V (chaos), with BLOSUM62-based TCRdist calculated between CDR3 peptides within each V-J. Welch's t-statistics and random forest reduced roughly 540 V-J features to about 12, which were used in a naive Bayes classifier (R e1071). The raw public data were reprocessed by TCRdb itself: fastp quality trimming at Q25, MiXCR clonotype calling, in-frame beta chains only. A single entry per CDR3 protein holds the most common genes and DNA from its merged rows. The V and J calls shown here were made by TCRdb, not taken from the authors' results. For this sample the table gives some 300,000 distinct CDR3 sequences, of which around 15% were detected only once. Approximately 7.9% of the sample goes to the ten largest clones.

Sequences were obtained from blood. The V gene is TRBV20-1 and the J gene is TRBJ1-4, with 7 middle bases fitting TRBD1. This receptor was taken from a woman aged 40 to 50 with Graves' hyperthyroidism. The CDR3 has the sequence CSATDRANNEKLFF. The sequenced DNA is TGCAGTGCCACCGACAGGGCTAATAATGAAAAACTGTTTTTT.